These 25 T cell receptor beta chains were all obtained from the same sample, sequenced in a study of T cells in Graves' hyperthyroidism and ophthalmopathy. RNA transcripts were the template for amplifying TCR beta CDR3 regions. Primed by the HTBI set, a first-round RT-PCR was run on the TCR CDR3. Using its own MiXCR run on the multiplex PCR reads, TCRdb lists one record per CDR3 protein. The table has about 410,000 distinct CDR3 sequences, roughly 15% seen once. Sequencing input: blood. All receptors come from a man between 18 and 35 years old with Graves' ophthalmopathy.

This clonotype has a count of ten or more. The chain employs TRBV19 and TRBJ1-1; TRBD1 aligns across 7 bases. Germline values: CDR1 LNHDA, CDR2 SQIVND (reference sequence). The CDR3 totals 17 residues. Losses at the gene ends were 8 bases for V and 5 bases for J; bases not matched to a gene: 20. The CDR3 DNA sequence: TGTGCCAGTGGTCCCTGGACAGGTCAGAGATTGGAGACTGAAGCTTTCTTT. Protein product: CASGPWTGQRLETEAFF.

This clonotype has just a few counts. The chain is built from TRBV5-4 and TRBJ1-1; D is possibly TRBD1 (6 bases). V lost 4 bases to trimming and J lost 0 bases, with 13 bases between them. The CDR3 runs 15 residues. Germline CDR1 and CDR2: SGHNT and YYREEE (reference sequence). CDR3 sequence reads: CASSTEQGMNTEAFF. CDR3 DNA sequence: TGTGCCAGCAGCACTGAACAGGGCATGAACACTGAAGCTTTCTTT.

This clonotype came up many times. This chain links TRBV5-5 with TRBJ2-1; D is undetermined. From germline, CDR1 is SGHKS and CDR2 YYEKEE (reference sequence). The CDR3 spans 14 residues. The V and J ends lost 2 bases and 4 bases respectively, with 10 bases between them. The CDR3 is CASSFGQPYNEQFF. In DNA form, the CDR3 reads TGTGCCAGCAGCTTCGGGCAGCCTTACAATGAGCAGTTCTTC. The full variable domain, rest sourced from reference TRBV5-5 and TRBJ2-1, is DAGVTQSPTHLIKTRGQQVTLRCSPISGHKSVSWYQQVLGQGPQFIFQYYEKEERGRGNFPDRFSARQFPNYSSELNVNALLLGDSALYLCASSFGQPYNEQFFGPGTRLTVL.

This clonotype was counted ten times or more. The V gene is TRBV12-3 or TRBV12-4, the J gene TRBJ2-3, with 12 bases that match TRBD2. The CDR3 sequence is 15 residues long. Trimming at V came to 7 bases and at J to 8 bases, leaving 10 bases not matched to a gene. CDR3 bases: TGTGCCAGCAAGGCTAGCGGGAGGGCCGGGGGTACGCAGTATTTT. This translates into CASKASGRAGGTQYF.

Ten or more counts support this clonotype. This sequence joins TRBV7-9 and TRBJ2-1, with D perhaps matching TRBD1 (6 bases). CDR1 SEHNR and CDR2 FQNEAQ come from the germline V gene (reference sequence). This CDR3 is 16 amino acids long. The V end was cut by 4 bases, the J end by 0 bases, with 13 bases between. The CDR3 sequence is CASSWGTRSSYNEQFF. The CDR3 nucleotides are TGTGCCAGCAGCTGGGGGACAAGGAGCTCCTACAATGAGCAGTTCTTC.

This clonotype was observed at least ten times. V usage is TRBV20-1 and J usage is TRBJ2-1, with 11 bases matching TRBD2. The CDR3 contains 16 residues. Germline CDR1 and CDR2: DFQATT and SNEGSKA (reference sequence). The junction had 3 bases not matched to a gene; V was cut back by 0 bases and J by 2 bases. The CDR3 here is CSARDLAGGPYNEQFF. In DNA form, the CDR3 reads TGCAGTGCTAGAGATCTAGCGGGGGGCCCCTACAATGAGCAGTTCTTC.

This clonotype was picked up many times. This rearrangement joins TRBV9 to TRBJ1-3, with D possibly matching TRBD1 (5 bases). The germline V gene encodes CDR1 SGDLS and CDR2 YYNGEE. The V end lost 0 bases, the J end lost 3 bases, and 13 bases lay between the germline ends. The CDR3 runs to 16 residues. The DNA of the CDR3 is TGTGCCAGCAGCGTAGGGGCAGGGACCTTTGGAAACACCATATATTTT. Translation gives CASSVGAGTFGNTIYF.

This clonotype appeared many times. The rearrangement links TRBV11-2 to TRBJ2-5; D is perhaps TRBD2 (6 bases). CDR1 SGHAT and CDR2 FQNNGV come from the germline V gene. Deletions cut 0 bases from V and 4 bases from J, with 12 bases between. The CDR3 length is 15 residues. The CDR3 reads CASSLEAGLRETQYF. In DNA, the CDR3 is TGTGCCAGCAGCTTAGAGGCGGGACTTAGAGAGACCCAGTACTTC.

This clonotype has ten or more counts. The V gene is TRBV29-1, the J gene TRBJ1-2; D perhaps matches TRBD1 (5 bases). CDR3 length: 11 residues. Per the germline V gene, CDR1 is SQVTM and CDR2 is ANQGSEA. Trimming left V 5 bases short and J 8 bases short, with 12 bases between. The DNA of the CDR3 is TGCAGCGTTCCCAGGGCGGAAGGCTACACCTTC. Protein product: CSVPRAEGYTF.

This clonotype has a count of ten or more. This sequence joins TRBV3-1 and TRBJ2-3, with TRBD2 matching 11 bases. Unmatched junction bases numbered 9, after V lost 3 bases and J lost 10 bases. From germline, CDR1 is LGHDT and CDR2 YNNKEL (reference sequence). The CDR3 extends over 15 amino acids. The CDR3 reads CASSQRLAGSDPQYF. DNA for the CDR3: TGTGCCAGCAGCCAGCGACTAGCGGGGTCTGACCCGCAGTATTTT.

This clonotype was found many times. The chain uses TRBV5-1 and TRBJ2-2; 8 positions agree with TRBD1. The CDR3 totals 15 residues. V was pared by 4 bases and J by 4 bases, with 6 bases of the junction left unmatched. Germline V lookup: CDR1 SGHRS, CDR2 YFSETQ. The CDR3, as DNA: TGCGCCAGCAGCCGGGGGACAGGTGGCACCGGGGAGCTGTTTTTT. Protein product: CASSRGTGGTGELFF.

In its sample, this clonotype was seen many times. The chain recombines TRBV12-3 or TRBV12-4 with TRBJ1-5, with D possibly TRBD1 on 6 matching bases. The CDR3 consists of 13 residues. Deletions cut 8 bases from V and 6 bases from J, with 14 bases between. The CDR3 loop reads CASGGAASQPQHF. For the CDR3, the DNA is TGTGCCAGCGGGGGGGCGGCAAGTCAGCCCCAGCATTTT.

The sample holds many counts of this clonotype. The CDR3 region has the DNA TGTGCCAGCAGCTTAACGGCGGTGGTTGCGCCTCATTTTACGCAGTATTTT. This gives the protein CASSLTAVVAPHFTQYF. The chain employs TRBV7-8 and TRBJ2-3; no reliable D call. This CDR3 has 17 amino acids. V shed 2 bases and J shed 8 bases, with 23 bases lying between them. CDR1 is SGHVS, CDR2 FQNEAQ, per germline.

The V call is TRBV5-5, the J call TRBJ2-6; 10 nucleotides line up with TRBD1. Germline V lookup: CDR1 SGHKS, CDR2 YYEKEE (reference sequence). The CDR3 is made up of 19 amino acids. J gave up 2 bases and V 3 bases, and 11 bases lay outside the gene matches. This CDR3 reads CASSSTGTGALPGANVLTF. CDR3 DNA: TGTGCCAGCAGCTCAACCGGGACAGGGGCTCTCCCTGGGGCCAACGTCCTGACTTTC.

This clonotype was detected only a few times. This rearrangement joins TRBV4-1 to TRBJ2-7; the D gene is possibly TRBD1 (6 bases). Trimming took 4 bases from V and 4 from J, leaving 23 bases between them. Germline V gives CDR1 MGHRA, CDR2 YSYEKL. CDR3 size: 17 residues. The DNA of the CDR3 is TGCGCCAGCAGCCCAGAAGGGGGTCTTAAGTGGGGGTACGAGCAGTACTTC. This encodes CASSPEGGLKWGYEQYF.

This clonotype appeared many times. The chain employs TRBV20-1 and TRBJ2-7, with TRBD2 identical over 8 bases. This CDR3 is built from 14 residues. J was trimmed by 2 bases and V by 3 bases; bases with no gene match: 6. The germline CDR1 and CDR2 sequences are DFQATT and SNEGSKA (reference sequence). The CDR3 DNA sequence: TGCAGTGCTAGTGAGCGGGGGCCTACCTACGAGCAGTACTTC. This sequence encodes CSASERGPTYEQYF.

The gene calls are TRBV6-1 and TRBJ2-1; D gene ambiguous. Germline CDR1 MNHNS, CDR2 SASEGT. There are 15 residues in the CDR3. Trimming shortened V by 2 bases and J by 5 bases, and 13 bases separated the two germline ends. The CDR3 nucleotides are TGTGCCAGCAGTGAAATCCCCCTCGCAAACAATGAGCAGTTCTTC. The encoded protein is CASSEIPLANNEQFF.

This clonotype was recorded many times. The V and J genes are TRBV2 and TRBJ2-3, with TRBD1 identical over 10 bases. CDR1 and CDR2 from the germline V gene are SNHLY and FYNNEI. The CDR3 length is 15 residues. V was clipped by 3 bases and J by 6 bases; unmatched bases: 6. CDR3 region: CASSEWDRGADTQYF. CDR3 bases: TGTGCCAGCAGTGAGTGGGACAGGGGAGCGGATACGCAGTATTTT.

The sample holds many counts of this clonotype. The rearrangement joins TRBV2 to TRBJ2-5; TRBD2 might be the D (5 bases). CDR3 size: 15 residues. Per the germline V gene, CDR1 is SNHLY and CDR2 is FYNNEI. Trimming took 1 base from V and 1 from J, leaving 10 bases between them. The DNA for the CDR3 is TGTGCCAGCAGTGAAGGCCCAGCGGTCCAAGAGACCCAGTACTTC. Translated: CASSEGPAVQETQYF.

This clonotype occurred many times. This chain links TRBV29-1 with TRBJ1-2; 8 bases agree with TRBD1. V lost 3 bases and J lost 6; bases outside the gene matches: 6. The germline V gene encodes CDR1 SQVTM and CDR2 ANQGSEA. The CDR3 is 13 residues long. The CDR3 is CSVDGDRPNGYTF. The CDR3 DNA follows: TGCAGCGTTGATGGGGACAGGCCTAATGGCTACACCTTC.

Only one count was recorded for this clonotype. V is TRBV11-2 and J is TRBJ2-3; a weak D match, TRBD2 (5 bases). Germline V gene data show CDR1 as SGHAT and CDR2 as FQNNGV. With 1 base removed from V and 3 bases from J, the gap between germline ends came to 14 bases. The CDR3 is 16 residues long. The CDR3 nucleotides are TGTGCCAGCAGCTTAGTGGCGTCGTCGGGGACAGATACGCAGTATTTT. Residues: CASSLVASSGTDTQYF.

This rearrangement joins TRBV12-3 or TRBV12-4 to TRBJ2-5; D is unresolved. Trimming removed 8 bases from V and 1 base from J, with 29 bases in between. The CDR3 totals 19 residues. The CDR3 region is CASSPPEVLDVASQETQYF. For the CDR3, the DNA is TGTGCCAGCTCACCACCTGAAGTTCTCGACGTGGCCTCCCAAGAGACCCAGTACTTC.

This clonotype came up many times. The chain joins TRBV5-5 to TRBJ2-1, with a tentative D call TRBD2 (5 bases). CDR3 length: 17 amino acids. The germline V and J ends were trimmed by 4 bases and 6 bases, with 23 bases remaining between them. Germline V gene lookup returns CDR1 SGHKS and CDR2 YYEKEE (reference sequence). CDR3 coding DNA: TGTGCCAGCAGCCCAATCTCCGGCCAGCGGAAGGGCAATGAGCAGTTCTTC. Translating gives CASSPISGQRKGNEQFF.

This clonotype was picked up many times. V is TRBV12-3 or TRBV12-4 and J is TRBJ1-4; 9 nucleotides match TRBD1. The V gene end was trimmed by 6 bases and the J gene end by 1 base; junction bases not matched to a gene: 9. The CDR3 extends over 17 amino acids. CDR3: CASRHQGTGKTNEKLFF. The DNA for the CDR3 is TGTGCCAGCAGGCATCAGGGGACAGGGAAAACTAATGAAAAACTGTTTTTT.

This sequence joins TRBV12-3 or TRBV12-4 and TRBJ2-1; no clear D gene. This CDR3 is built from 15 residues. Trimming took off 0 bases at V and 5 bases at J, with 11 bases between the two ends. CDR3 protein: CASSLALGLDNEQFF. The CDR3 DNA reads as TGTGCCAGCAGTTTAGCGCTAGGGCTCGACAATGAGCAGTTCTTC.